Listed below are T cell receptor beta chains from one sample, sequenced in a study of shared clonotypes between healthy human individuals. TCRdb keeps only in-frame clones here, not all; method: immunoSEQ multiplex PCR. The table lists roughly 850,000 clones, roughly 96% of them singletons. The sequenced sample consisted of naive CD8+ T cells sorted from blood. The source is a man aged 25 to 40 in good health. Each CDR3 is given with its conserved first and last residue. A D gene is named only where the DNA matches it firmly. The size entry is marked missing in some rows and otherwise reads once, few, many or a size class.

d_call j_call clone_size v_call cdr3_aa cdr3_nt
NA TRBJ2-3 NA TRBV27 CASSLSGGTTDTQYF TGTGCCAGCAGTTTATCTGGCGGGACCACAGATACGCAGTATTTT
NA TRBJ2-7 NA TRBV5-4 CASSWAQGSEQYF TGTGCCAGCAGCTGGGCACAGGGTAGCGAGCAGTACTTC
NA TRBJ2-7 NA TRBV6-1 CASSDTGYEQYF TGTGCCAGCAGTGACACAGGGTACGAGCAGTACTTC
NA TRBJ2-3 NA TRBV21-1 CASSKVNSFCGAADTQYF TGTGCCAGCAGCAAAGTTAACTCTTTCTGCGGAGCGGCAGATACGCAGTATTTT
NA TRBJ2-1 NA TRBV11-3 CASSLGGGIYNEQFF TGTGCCAGCAGCTTAGGAGGCGGGATCTACAATGAGCAGTTCTTC
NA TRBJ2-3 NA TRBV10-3 CAISEGDLTDTQYF TGTGCCATCAGTGAGGGAGACCTCACAGATACGCAGTATTTT
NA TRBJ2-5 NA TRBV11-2 CASSLKGEAQYF TGTGCCAGCAGCTTAAAGGGGGAGGCCCAGTACTTC
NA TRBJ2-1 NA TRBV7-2 CASSERARQAYNEQFF TGTGCCAGCAGCGAGAGGGCGCGGCAGGCTTACAATGAGCAGTTCTTC
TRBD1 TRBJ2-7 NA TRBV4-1 CASSHDRDYEQYF TGCGCCAGCAGCCACGACAGGGACTACGAGCAGTACTTC
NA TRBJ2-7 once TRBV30 CAWSEGGGSYEQYF TGTGCCTGGAGCGAAGGGGGGGGGAGCTACGAGCAGTACTTC
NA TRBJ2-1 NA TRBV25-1 CASSDGFYNEQFF TGTGCCAGCAGTGACGGGTTTTACAATGAGCAGTTCTTC
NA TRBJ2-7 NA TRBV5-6 CASSLSTSGYEQYF TGTGCCAGCAGCTTGAGCACTTCAGGCTACGAGCAGTACTTC
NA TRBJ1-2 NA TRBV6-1 CASSASIRRGGHYGYTF TGTGCCAGCAGTGCATCTATCAGGCGGGGAGGGCACTATGGCTACACCTTC
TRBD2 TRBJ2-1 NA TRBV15 CATSNGRTYNEQFF TGTGCCACCAGCAACGGGAGGACCTACAATGAGCAGTTCTTC
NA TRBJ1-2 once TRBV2 CASSEVYSGDYGYTF TGTGCCAGCAGTGAAGTTTACTCAGGGGACTATGGCTACACCTTC
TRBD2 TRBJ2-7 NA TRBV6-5 CASSQFGRGYEQYF TGTGCCAGCAGTCAGTTCGGGAGGGGGTACGAGCAGTACTTC
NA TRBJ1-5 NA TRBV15 CATSRSDSLNQPQHF TGTGCCACCAGCAGATCGGACAGCCTCAATCAGCCCCAGCATTTT
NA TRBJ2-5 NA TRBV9 CASSVRPGGRETQYF TGTGCCAGCAGCGTACGCCCGGGGGGCAGGGAGACCCAGTACTTC
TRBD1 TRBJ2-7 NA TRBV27 CASSLSGGKIYEQYF TGTGCCAGCAGTTTATCAGGGGGCAAGATCTACGAGCAGTACTTC
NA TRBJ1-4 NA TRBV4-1 CASSQEQGFGEKLFF TGCGCCAGCAGCCAGGAACAGGGCTTTGGTGAAAAACTGTTTTTT
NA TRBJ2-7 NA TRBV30 CAWSARVSEQYF TGTGCCTGGAGTGCCAGGGTCTCCGAGCAGTACTTC
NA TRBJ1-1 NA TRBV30 CASSRDMNTEAFF TGTGCCTCCTCAAGGGACATGAACACTGAAGCTTTCTTT
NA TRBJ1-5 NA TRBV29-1 CSVTLGQPQHF TGCAGCGTTACTTTAGGCCAGCCCCAGCATTTT
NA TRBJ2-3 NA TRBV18 CASSPPGNTDTQYF TGTGCCAGCTCACCCCCGGGGAACACAGATACGCAGTATTTT
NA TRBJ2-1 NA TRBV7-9 CASSRSGTAYNEQFF TGTGCCAGCAGTCGTAGCGGAACCGCCTACAATGAGCAGTTCTTC
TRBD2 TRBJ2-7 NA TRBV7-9 CASSLGSGSSYEQYF TGTGCCAGCAGCTTGGGAAGCGGGAGCTCCTACGAGCAGTACTTC
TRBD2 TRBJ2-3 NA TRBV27 CASSFGTSVDTQYF TGTGCCAGCAGTTTCGGGACTAGCGTAGATACGCAGTATTTT
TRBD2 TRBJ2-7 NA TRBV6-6 CASSYSGEGSYEQYF TGTGCCAGCAGTTACTCGGGGGAGGGCTCCTACGAGCAGTACTTC
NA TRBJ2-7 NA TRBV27 CASSWGQGNYEQYF TGTGCCAGCAGTTGGGGCCAGGGGAACTACGAGCAGTACTTC
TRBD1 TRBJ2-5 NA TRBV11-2 CASSSDRGQETQYF TGTGCCAGCAGCTCGGACAGGGGTCAAGAGACCCAGTACTTC
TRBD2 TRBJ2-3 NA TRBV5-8 CASSVGLAGTSDTQYF TGTGCCAGCAGCGTGGGACTAGCGGGTACCTCAGATACGCAGTATTTT
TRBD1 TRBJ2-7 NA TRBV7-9 CASSPSGQGDSYEQYF TGTGCCAGCAGCCCCTCGGGACAGGGAGACTCCTACGAGCAGTACTTC
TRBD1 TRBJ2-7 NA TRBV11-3 CASSPRTGIAYEQYF TGTGCCAGCAGCCCCCGGACAGGGATAGCCTACGAGCAGTACTTC
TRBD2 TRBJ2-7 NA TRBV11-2 CASSLGGSTYEQYF TGTGCCAGCAGCTTAGGCGGGAGTACGTACGAGCAGTACTTC
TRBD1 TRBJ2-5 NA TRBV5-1 CASSPRDREETQYF TGCGCCAGCAGCCCTCGGGACAGAGAAGAGACCCAGTACTTC
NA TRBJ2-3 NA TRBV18 CASSPTTPLHMITDTQYF TGTGCCAGCTCACCCACTACTCCCTTACACATGATTACAGATACGCAGTATTTT
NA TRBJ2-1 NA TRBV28 CASGYRPYNEQFF TGTGCCAGCGGTTACAGGCCTTACAATGAGCAGTTCTTC
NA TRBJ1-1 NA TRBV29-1 CSVEAGENTEAFF TGCAGCGTTGAGGCAGGGGAGAACACTGAAGCTTTCTTT
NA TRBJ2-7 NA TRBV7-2 CASSPGPSSYEQYF TGTGCCAGCAGCCCCGGACCAAGCTCCTACGAGCAGTACTTC
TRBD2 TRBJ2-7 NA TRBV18 CASSPTSGSTYEQYF TGTGCCAGCTCACCGACTAGCGGGAGTACGTACGAGCAGTACTTC
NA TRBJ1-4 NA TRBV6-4 CAFTTWNSRREKLFF TGTGCGTTTACGACTTGGAACAGCCGGCGAGAAAAACTGTTTTTT
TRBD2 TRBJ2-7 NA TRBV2 CASSESSGRAGPYEQYF TGTGCCAGCAGTGAGTCTAGCGGGAGGGCGGGGCCCTACGAGCAGTACTTC
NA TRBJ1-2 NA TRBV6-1 CASSELWDGYTF TGTGCCAGCAGTGAACTCTGGGATGGCTACACCTTC
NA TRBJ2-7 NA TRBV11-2 CASSLIPGSEQYF TGTGCCAGCAGCTTAATTCCGGGAAGCGAGCAGTACTTC
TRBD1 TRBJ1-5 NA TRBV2 CASSEWDRGDQPQHF TGTGCCAGCAGTGAGTGGGACAGGGGCGATCAGCCCCAGCATTTT
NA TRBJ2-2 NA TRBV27 CASSLSYNTGELFF TGTGCCAGCAGTTTATCTTATAACACCGGGGAGCTGTTTTTT
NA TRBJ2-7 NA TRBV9 CASSPGPPFHEQYF TGTGCCAGCAGCCCAGGACCTCCTTTCCACGAGCAGTACTTC
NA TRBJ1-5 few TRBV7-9 CASSSSDSQDDQPQHF TGTGCCAGCAGCTCCTCTGACAGTCAGGACGATCAGCCCCAGCATTTT